These 2 T cell receptor beta chains originate from one sample sequenced in a study of blood T cell repertoires in COVID-19. Generated by immunoSEQ multiplex PCR, the TCRdb table keeps only in-frame clones and is missing some. The sample records approximately 500,000 clones, about 91% being singletons. Sequenced input: peripheral blood. These receptors were obtained from a man in his late teens or twenties with COVID-19, enrolled during active disease.

The CDR3 nucleotides are TGTGCCAGTAGTCCGGCAGCGGGTAACTATGGCTACACCTTC. Protein product: CASSPAAGNYGYTF. The chain combines TRBV19 with TRBJ1-2, with D unclear. CDR1 is LNHDA, CDR2 SQIVND, per germline (reference sequence). CDR3 length: 14 amino acids. V gave up 5 bases and J gave up 1 base, with 11 bases separating them.

The CDR3 DNA reads as TGTGCCAGTAGTATAGATCCCACAAGCTCCTACAATGAGCAGTTCTTC. Translated: CASSIDPTSSYNEQFF. This chain uses TRBV19 with TRBJ2-1; D is uncertain. This CDR3 is 16 amino acids long. Trimming shortened V by 0 bases and J by 0 bases, and 9 bases separated the two germline ends. Germline V gene data show CDR1 as LNHDA and CDR2 as SQIVND (reference sequence).